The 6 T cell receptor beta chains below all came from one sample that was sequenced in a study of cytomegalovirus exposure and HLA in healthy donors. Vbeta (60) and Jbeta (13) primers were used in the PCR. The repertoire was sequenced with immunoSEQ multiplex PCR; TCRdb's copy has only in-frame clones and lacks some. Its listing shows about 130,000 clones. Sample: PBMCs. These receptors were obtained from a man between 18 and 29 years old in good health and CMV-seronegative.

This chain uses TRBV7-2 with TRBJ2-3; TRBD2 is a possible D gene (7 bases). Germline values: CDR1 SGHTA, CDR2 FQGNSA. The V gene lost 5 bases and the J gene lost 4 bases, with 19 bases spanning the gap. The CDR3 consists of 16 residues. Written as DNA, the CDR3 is TGTGCCAGCAGCCCTAATAGGGGGGGCGGCGCAGATACGCAGTATTTT. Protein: CASSPNRGGGADTQYF.

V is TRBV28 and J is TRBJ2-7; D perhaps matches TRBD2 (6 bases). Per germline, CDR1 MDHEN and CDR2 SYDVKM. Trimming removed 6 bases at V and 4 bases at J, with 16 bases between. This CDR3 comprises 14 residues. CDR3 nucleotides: TGTGCCAGCAGGACCGGTCAGGAGGGATACGAGCAGTACTTC. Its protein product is CASRTGQEGYEQYF. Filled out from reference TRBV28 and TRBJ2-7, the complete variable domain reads DVKVTQSSRYLVKRTGEKVFLECVQDMDHENMFWYRQDPGLGLRLIYFSYDVKMKEKGDIPEGYSVSREKKERFSLILESASTNQTSMYLCASRTGQEGYEQYFGPGTRLTVT.

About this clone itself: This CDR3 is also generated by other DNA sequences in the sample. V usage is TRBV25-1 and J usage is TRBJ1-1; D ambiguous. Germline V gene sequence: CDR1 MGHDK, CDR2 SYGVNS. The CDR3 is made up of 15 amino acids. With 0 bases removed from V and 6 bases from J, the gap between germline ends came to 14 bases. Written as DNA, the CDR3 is TGTGCCAGCAGTGAATATAAGGGCGGGCGAGCTGAAGCTTTCTTT. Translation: CASSEYKGGRAEAFF.

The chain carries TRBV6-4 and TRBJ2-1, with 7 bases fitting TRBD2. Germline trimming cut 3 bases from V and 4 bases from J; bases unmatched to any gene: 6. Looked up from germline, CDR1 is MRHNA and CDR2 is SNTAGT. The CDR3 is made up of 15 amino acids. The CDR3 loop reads CASSEDGGGYNEQFF. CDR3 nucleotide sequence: TGTGCCAGCAGTGAGGATGGGGGGGGGTACAATGAGCAGTTCTTC.

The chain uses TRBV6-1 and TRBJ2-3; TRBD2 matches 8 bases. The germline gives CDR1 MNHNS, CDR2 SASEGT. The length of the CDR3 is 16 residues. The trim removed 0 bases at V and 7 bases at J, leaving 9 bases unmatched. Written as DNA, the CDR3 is TGTGCCAGCAGTGAAGCCCCGGGGGGGGGCCTAAATACGCAGTATTTT. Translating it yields CASSEAPGGGLNTQYF.

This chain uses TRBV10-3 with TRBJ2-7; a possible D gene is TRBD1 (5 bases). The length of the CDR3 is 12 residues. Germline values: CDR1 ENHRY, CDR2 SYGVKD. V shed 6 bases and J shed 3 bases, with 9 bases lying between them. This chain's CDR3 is CAIRLGDYEQYF. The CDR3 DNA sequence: TGTGCCATCAGATTAGGGGACTACGAGCAGTACTTC.